This T cell receptor beta chain was profiled in a study of T-cell memory formation after mild COVID-19. The study's findings and limits: Proof of SARS-CoV-2 specificity was absent for the second-wave clones that crested on day 37. While clones contracting from day 15 to 85 were balanced between CD4 and CD8, later expanders leaned CD4+. The finding that pre-infection memory included some responding clones suggested that cross-reactive memory joined. CD4+ contracting clones were mainly CM and EM; CD8+ ones, EMRA.

The V gene lost 0 bases and the J gene lost 9 bases, with 8 bases spanning the gap. The V gene's germline CDR1 is LGHDT and CDR2 YNNKEL (reference sequence). The CDR3 consists of 12 residues. TCRdb analysed the 5' RACE reads with MiXCR anew, one entry per CDR3 protein. The table has fewer than 550,000 distinct CDR3 sequences, around 18% seen once. This clonotype showed up just a few times. Its cognate antigen is unknown. This TCR came from an adult woman who had mild COVID-19 (a few samples of this study predate the infection). Cell type and time point are not known. The J gene is TRBJ1-1, the V gene TRBV3-1; possible D gene TRBD1, 5 bases. Sequencing input: PBMCs or a T cell subset sorted from them (not recorded which). The CDR3 coding sequence is TGTGCCAGCAGCCAAGATGGGGGAAAAGCTTTCTTT. It codes for CASSQDGGKAFF.